This T cell receptor beta chain came from a study of blood T cell repertoires in COVID-19. Germline V gene lookup returns CDR1 SGHDN and CDR2 FVKESK. The V segment lost 4 bases and the J segment 2 bases; nucleotides outside the gene matches: 4. CDR3 size: 14 residues. Sequenced by immunoSEQ multiplex PCR; TCRdb stores in-frame clones only, minus some. The table records 40,000 to 45,000 clones, under 90% of them present only once. Material: peripheral blood. V is TRBV14 and J is TRBJ2-7; 8 nucleotides align to TRBD1. The sequence came from a man aged 50 or older with active COVID-19. CDR3 amino acids: CASSLRTGTYEQYF. CDR3 bases: TGTGCCAGCAGCCTCAGGACAGGGACCTACGAGCAGTACTTC. Combining the CDR3 with reference TRBV14 and TRBJ2-7 gives the whole variable domain EAGVTQFPSHSVIEKGQTVTLRCDPISGHDNLYWYRRVMGKEIKFLLHFVKESKQDESGMPNNRFLAERTGGTYSTLKVQPAELEDSGVYFCASSLRTGTYEQYFGPGTRLTVT.